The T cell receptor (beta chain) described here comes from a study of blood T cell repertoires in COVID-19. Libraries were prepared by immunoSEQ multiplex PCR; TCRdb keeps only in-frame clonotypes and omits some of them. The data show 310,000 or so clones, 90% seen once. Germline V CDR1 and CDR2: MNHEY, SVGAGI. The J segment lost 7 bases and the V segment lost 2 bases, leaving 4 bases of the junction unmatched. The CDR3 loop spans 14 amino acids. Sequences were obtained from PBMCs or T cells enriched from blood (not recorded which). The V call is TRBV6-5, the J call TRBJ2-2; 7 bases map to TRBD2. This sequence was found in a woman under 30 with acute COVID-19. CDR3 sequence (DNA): TGTGCCAGCAGTTACGCGGGGGTTGGCGGGGAGCTGTTTTTT. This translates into CASSYAGVGGELFF.